This is a list of T cell receptor beta chains from one sample in a study of blood T cell repertoires in COVID-19. Method: immunoSEQ multiplex PCR; TCRdb's copy keeps in-frame clones and lacks some. This table holds 150,000 to 200,000 clones, approximately 83% found once. Sequencing was performed on peripheral blood. The receptors originated from a human donor with active or convalescent COVID-19. The donor label of this sample is uncertain. Both conserved end residues are part of each CDR3. Each record gives: clone size, D gene, V gene, J gene, CDR3 DNA, CDR3 protein. D genes are given only for firm matches. Rows give clone size only sometimes, using once, few, many, or a class for an expanded clone.

.	TRBD1	TRBV7-2	TRBJ2-1	TGTGCCAGCAGCTTCCCTAAGACAGGGGGCCAAGGGAATGAGCAGTTCTTC	CASSFPKTGGQGNEQFF
.	.	TRBV4-2	TRBJ1-2	TGTGCCAGCAGCCAAGATCCGCAGGGTAACTATGGCTACACCTTC	CASSQDPQGNYGYTF
once	.	TRBV27	TRBJ2-1	TGTGCCAGCAGTTTATGGGCGCCCAACAATGAGCAGTTCTTC	CASSLWAPNNEQFF
many	TRBD2	TRBV9	TRBJ2-1	TGTGCCAGCAGCCCCTACCGGGGACTAGCCTCCTTTTACAATGAGCAGTTCTTC	CASSPYRGLASFYNEQFF
.	.	TRBV6-1	TRBJ2-3	TGTGCCAGCACCACCGGACTGGCACGCACAGATACGCAGTATTTT	CASTTGLARTDTQYF
.	TRBD1	TRBV24-1	TRBJ1-2	TGTGCCACCAGTGATTCAAGGACAGGGGATGGCTACACCTTC	CATSDSRTGDGYTF
.	TRBD1	TRBV12-3/TRBV12-4	TRBJ2-7	TGTGCCAGCAGCCGACAGGGAGTCGGGCAGTACTTC	CASSRQGVGQYF
.	.	TRBV18	TRBJ2-3	TGTGCCAGCTCCGACGGGGGAGATCCCCTGGATACGCAGTATTTT	CASSDGGDPLDTQYF
once	.	TRBV6-6	TRBJ2-5	TGTGCCAGCAGTTACAATGTATTCGGGGGGACCCAGTACTTC	CASSYNVFGGTQYF
.	.	TRBV18	TRBJ1-4	TGTGCCAGCTCTCCTAGACAGGTGGATGAAAAACTGTTTTTT	CASSPRQVDEKLFF
.	.	TRBV13	TRBJ1-1	TGTGCCAGCACCCTCCGGGAGGACACTGAAGCTTTCTTT	CASTLREDTEAFF
.	.	TRBV27	TRBJ1-6	TGTGCCAGCAATCCGTACGCAGGGAATTCACCCCTCCACTTT	CASNPYAGNSPLHF
.	.	TRBV10-2	TRBJ1-5	TGCGCCAGCAGTGAAGCCAGGGAAGGTCAGCCCCAGCATTTT	CASSEAREGQPQHF
.	TRBD2	TRBV11-1	TRBJ2-3	TGTGCCAGCAGCGTTTTGGGGCGGGGGGGCGCAGATACGCAGTATTTT	CASSVLGRGGADTQYF
.	.	TRBV7-2	TRBJ2-7	TGTGCCAGCAGCCCAGGCACGCCAGGCTTCTCCTACGAGCAGTACTTC	CASSPGTPGFSYEQYF
few	.	TRBV6-1	TRBJ2-3	TGTGCCAGCAGTGAAGGACACTTTGCCACAGATACGCAGTATTTT	CASSEGHFATDTQYF
.	.	TRBV30	TRBJ2-5	TGTGCCTGGAGGAAAGGGAGGCAAGAGACCCAGTACTTC	CAWRKGRQETQYF
.	.	TRBV7-9	TRBJ1-2	TGTGCCAGCAGCTTTTACTCCTATGGCTACACCTTC	CASSFYSYGYTF